What follows are 2 T cell receptor beta chains derived from one specimen sequenced in a study of T cells in Graves' hyperthyroidism and ophthalmopathy. Amplified TCR beta CDR3 regions derived from RNA transcripts. Using the HTBI primer set, a first-round RT-PCR was run on the TCR CDR3. TCRdb processed the multiplex PCR reads anew with MiXCR; each CDR3 protein has one entry. Altogether some 490,000 distinct CDR3 sequences are present, 16% being singletons, with the ten largest covering 25% to 35%. The sequencing sample was made of blood. These receptors were collected from a woman aged 30 to 39 with Graves' ophthalmopathy.

This clonotype was detected many times. V gene TRBV6-2 or TRBV6-3 combines with J gene TRBJ2-1; D is tentatively TRBD1 or TRBD2 (5 bases each). The CDR3 has 16 amino acids. Trimming removed 4 bases at V and 9 bases at J, with 22 bases between. CDR1 is MNHEY and CDR2 is SVGEGT in the germline V gene. CDR3 coding DNA: TGTGCCAGCAGTTGGCCGGGCTGGGGACCCTTGGGTGAGCAGTTCTTC. Protein sequence: CASSWPGWGPLGEQFF.

In the case of this clonotype: This may be a read error: a much more frequent sequence differs by one nucleotide. The chain has TRBV18 and TRBJ2-7, with unresolved D. Germline V lookup: CDR1 KGHSH, CDR2 LQKENI. This CDR3 is 16 amino acids long. The CDR3 nucleotides are TGTGTCAGCTCACGAGTACCGGGCCCTACGTCCTACGAGCAGTACTTC. This codes for CVSSRVPGPTSYEQYF.